A single sample gave rise to the 23 T cell receptor beta chains below, sequenced in a study of blood T cell repertoires in COVID-19. TCRdb's table, derived via immunoSEQ multiplex PCR, lists solely in-frame clones and lacks some. Of some 33,000 clones listed, approximately 86% are singletons. Material: peripheral blood. The source is a man aged 55 to 70 with acute or convalescent COVID-19.

This chain joins TRBV5-1 and TRBJ2-1, with D possibly matching TRBD1 (5 bases). The CDR3 has 18 residues. V lost 0 bases, J lost 3 bases, and 19 bases lay in between. The germline V gene encodes CDR1 SGHRS and CDR2 YFSETQ. CDR3 loop: CASSLVAGPPTNYNEQFF. CDR3 sequence (DNA): TGCGCCAGCAGCTTGGTGGCAGGGCCCCCTACGAACTACAATGAGCAGTTCTTC.

The rearrangement uses TRBV3-1 (or the pseudogene TRBV3-2) and TRBJ1-1; D gene unclear. The germline CDR1 and CDR2 sequences are LGHDT and YNNKEL (reference sequence). Trimming removed 0 bases from V and 10 bases from J, with 12 bases in between. The CDR3 has 13 amino acids. DNA for the CDR3: TGTGCCAGCAGCCAAGATAGTCCCACTCCAGCTTTCTTT. Translating gives CASSQDSPTPAFF.

This sequence joins TRBV2 and TRBJ1-4; D unclear. This CDR3 region has 11 residues. CDR1 SNHLY and CDR2 FYNNEI come from the germline V gene. The V gene lost 6 bases and the J gene lost 7 bases, with 6 bases spanning the gap. CDR3 DNA sequence: TGTGCCAGCAGAGCCGGTGAAAAACTGTTTTTT. The encoded protein is CASRAGEKLFF.

The chain combines TRBV19 with TRBJ2-3; no clear D. The CDR3 consists of 15 residues. V was cut by 3 bases and J by 1 base, with 11 bases left in between. Germline-derived CDR1 and CDR2 are LNHDA and SQIVND (reference sequence). The CDR3: CASSMGVVGTDTQYF. CDR3 nucleotides: TGTGCCAGTAGTATGGGCGTAGTTGGCACAGATACGCAGTATTTT.

The chain employs TRBV6-5 and TRBJ2-5, with TRBD2 matching 9 bases. The CDR3 loop spans 15 amino acids. The V segment lost 6 bases and the J segment 2 bases; nucleotides outside the gene matches: 7. CDR1 and CDR2 from the germline V gene are MNHEY and SVGAGI. The CDR3 protein is CASRGSGRLQETQYF. The CDR3 bases are TGTGCCAGCAGAGGTAGCGGGAGATTACAAGAGACCCAGTACTTC.

This clone was observed a single time. The chain is built from TRBV28 and TRBJ1-4; no clear D gene. The CDR3 is 11 residues long. The ends were cut back, 3 bases at V and 8 bases at J, with 4 bases in the middle. Germline V CDR1 and CDR2: MDHEN, SYDVKM. The CDR3: CASSFREKLFF. The DNA for the CDR3 is TGTGCCAGCAGTTTTAGAGAAAAACTGTTTTTT.

This chain connects TRBV4-1 to TRBJ2-5, with D tentatively TRBD1 (5 bases). The germline V and J ends were trimmed by 0 bases and 2 bases, with 10 bases remaining between them. CDR3 length equals 15 residues. Germline V CDR1 and CDR2: MGHRA, YSYEKL. Here the CDR3 DNA reads TGCGCCAGCAGCCAAGATGGACACGAACAAGAGACCCAGTACTTC. Its protein product is CASSQDGHEQETQYF.

DNA for the CDR3: TGTGCCAGCAGATTAGCGGGAGGCCCCCAATACGAGCAGTACTTC. Its translation: CASRLAGGPQYEQYF. The J gene is TRBJ2-7, the V gene TRBV27; 10 nucleotides line up with TRBD2. Trimming removed 6 bases from V and 4 bases from J; junction bases left unmatched: 9. This CDR3 is built from 15 residues. Per the germline V gene, CDR1 is MNHEY and CDR2 is SMNVEV (reference sequence).

The rearrangement uses TRBV13 and TRBJ1-2, with a possible D match to TRBD1 (6 bases). Trimming took off 4 bases at V and 3 bases at J, with 18 bases between the two ends. The CDR3 runs 16 residues. Germline CDR1 PRHDT, CDR2 FYEKMQ (reference sequence). Here the CDR3 reads CASSSTPTGRDYGYTF. In nucleotides, the CDR3 is TGTGCCAGCAGCTCGACCCCGACAGGCCGGGACTATGGCTACACCTTC. The variable domain in full, completed from reference TRBV13 and TRBJ1-2, reads AAGVIQSPRHLIKEKRETATLKCYPIPRHDTVYWYQQGPGQDPQFLISFYEKMQSDKGSIPDRFSAQQFSDYHSELNMSSLELGDSALYFCASSSTPTGRDYGYTFGSGTRLTVV.

This chain joins TRBV19 and TRBJ2-7, with TRBD2 matching 7 bases. The CDR3 loop spans 15 amino acids. Germline values: CDR1 LNHDA, CDR2 SQIVND (reference sequence). V gave up 5 bases and J gave up 2 bases; unmatched junction bases: 9. The CDR3 protein is CASSLGGSDPYEQYF. In DNA form, the CDR3 reads TGTGCCAGTAGTCTCGGGGGGTCTGACCCCTACGAGCAGTACTTC.

Only one count was recorded for this clone. The rearrangement links TRBV5-8 to TRBJ1-1; tentative D call: TRBD1 (5 bases). The CDR3 covers 11 residues. V dropped 4 bases and J dropped 8 bases, with 9 bases sitting between them. CDR1 is SGHTS, CDR2 YDEGEE, per germline. CDR3 in amino acids: CASSGAGEAFF. The CDR3 bases are TGTGCCAGCAGCGGTGCAGGGGAAGCTTTCTTT.

The chain uses TRBV15 and TRBJ2-3, with 7 bases that match TRBD2. Looked up from germline, CDR1 is LNHNV and CDR2 is YYDKDF (reference sequence). CDR3 length: 15 amino acids. The V and J ends lost 1 base and 2 bases, in that order; junction bases with no gene match: 3. Here the CDR3 reads CATSRGAGDTDTQYF. The DNA for the CDR3 is TGTGCCACCAGCAGAGGTGCGGGAGACACAGATACGCAGTATTTT. The whole variable domain, remainder taken from reference TRBV15 and TRBJ2-3, is DAMVIQNPRYQVTQFGKPVTLSCSQTLNHNVMYWYQQKSSQAPKLLFHYYDKDFNNEADTPDNFQSRRPNTSFCFLDIRSPGLGDTAMYLCATSRGAGDTDTQYFGPGTRLTVL.

CDR3 sequence (DNA): TGTGCCAGCAGATCGGGACTAGCGGGAGAAATGGGAGAGACCCAGTACTTC. Protein: CASRSGLAGEMGETQYF. This sequence joins TRBV11-2 and TRBJ2-5, with 14 bases identical to TRBD2. The CDR3 is 17 amino acids. The germline V gene has CDR1 SGHAT and CDR2 FQNNGV. V shed 6 bases, J shed 4 bases, and the junction held 10 bases outside the gene matches.

V is TRBV19 and J is TRBJ2-3; tentatively, D is TRBD1 (6 bases). Germline loops: CDR1 LNHDA, CDR2 SQIVND (reference sequence). Trimming cost V 8 bases and J 6 bases, with 18 bases left between them. The CDR3 sequence is 14 residues long. The CDR3 nucleotides read TGTGCCAGTGGGGCCCGGGACACCGACGATACGCAGTATTTT. Translating gives CASGARDTDDTQYF.

The chain uses TRBV7-8 and TRBJ1-2; 9 bases line up with TRBD1. Trimming cost V 5 bases and J 4 bases; bases outside gene matches: 8. CDR1 and CDR2 from the germline V gene are SGHVS and FQNEAQ. The CDR3 spans 15 residues. The CDR3 loop is CASSPPQTGGYGYTF. The CDR3 bases are TGTGCCAGCAGCCCCCCCCAGACAGGGGGCTATGGCTACACCTTC.

The chain is built from TRBV27 and TRBJ1-1, with 8 positions matching TRBD1. Germline lookup yields CDR1 MNHEY and CDR2 SMNVEV (reference sequence). This CDR3 has 14 amino acids. Trimming cost V 5 bases and J 4 bases; bases outside gene matches: 6. The CDR3 protein is CASSREDRVTEAFF. CDR3 in DNA: TGTGCCAGCAGTAGGGAGGACAGGGTCACTGAAGCTTTCTTT.

The chain uses TRBV7-9 and TRBJ1-2; possible D gene TRBD1, 6 bases. The V end was cut by 1 base, the J end by 5 bases, with 11 bases between. Per the germline V gene, CDR1 is SEHNR and CDR2 is FQNEAQ (reference sequence). This CDR3 is built from 14 residues. For the CDR3, the DNA is TGTGCCAGCAGCTTAGGGCCTACAGGGTATGGCTACACCTTC. Protein product: CASSLGPTGYGYTF. The full variable domain, in which reference TRBV7-9 and TRBJ1-2 provide the parts outside the CDR3, is DTGVSQNPRHKITKRGQNVTFRCDPISEHNRLYWYRQTLGQGPEFLTYFQNEAQLEKSRLLSDRFSAERPKGSFSTLEIQRTEQGDSAMYLCASSLGPTGYGYTFGSGTRLTVV.

V and J are TRBV5-1 and TRBJ1-6; 7 nucleotides match TRBD1. The length of the CDR3 is 15 residues. J gave up 7 bases and V 0 bases, and 4 bases lay outside the gene matches. The V gene's germline CDR1 is SGHRS and CDR2 YFSETQ. The CDR3 nucleotides are TGCGCCAGCAGCTTGGAACAGGGGAAAAATTCACCCCTCCACTTT. This translates into CASSLEQGKNSPLHF.

The chain combines TRBV28 with TRBJ2-7, with 8 bases aligning to TRBD2. This CDR3 is built from 14 residues. Germline-derived CDR1 and CDR2 are MDHEN and SYDVKM. V trimming: 3 bases; J trimming: 2 bases; junction bases outside the gene matches: 3. CDR3 loop: CASSLAGGTYEQYF. CDR3 sequence (DNA): TGTGCCAGCAGTTTGGCGGGGGGCACCTACGAGCAGTACTTC.

This clone has only one observation. The rearrangement uses TRBV28 and TRBJ1-2; 10 nucleotides match TRBD1. This CDR3 spans 17 amino acids. The V gene end was trimmed by 5 bases and the J gene end by 4 bases; junction bases not matched to a gene: 13. Germline values: CDR1 MDHEN, CDR2 SYDVKM. The chain's CDR3 is CASSRRQGAHRGYGYTF. The CDR3 nucleotides read TGTGCCAGCAGTCGTCGACAGGGGGCGCATAGAGGCTATGGCTACACCTTC.

The DNA of the CDR3 is TGTGCCAGCAGCCCAGGAGGGGGGGCTCTGGGCAATCAGCCCCAGCATTTT. The encoded protein is CASSPGGGALGNQPQHF. V and J are TRBV7-8 and TRBJ1-5, with D perhaps TRBD1 (6 bases). The CDR3 is 17 amino acids. Deletions cut 5 bases from V and 2 bases from J, with 19 bases between. The germline V gene has CDR1 SGHVS and CDR2 FQNEAQ.

This sequence joins TRBV25-1 and TRBJ2-2; TRBD2 matches 8 bases. V gave up 6 bases and J gave up 5 bases; unmatched junction bases: 5. The germline V gene has CDR1 MGHDK and CDR2 SYGVNS. The CDR3 is 14 amino acids. The CDR3 spells CASSALAATGELFF. DNA of the CDR3: TGTGCCAGCAGCGCACTAGCGGCGACCGGGGAGCTGTTTTTT.

J is TRBJ1-6 and V is TRBV18; D possibly corresponds to TRBD1 (5 bases). V lost 2 bases and J lost 8, with 10 bases in between. This CDR3 has 14 residues. From germline, CDR1 is KGHSH and CDR2 LQKENI. The CDR3 loop is CASSPGGGDSPLHF. For the CDR3, the DNA is TGTGCCAGCTCACCAGGGGGAGGGGATTCACCCCTCCACTTT.